Below are 8 T cell receptor beta chains sequenced from a single sample in a study of T cell repertoires in cytomegalovirus infection. MiXCR was run by TCRdb on the reads, yielding one entry per CDR3 protein. The top ten clones hold 48% of a sample with about 570,000 distinct CDR3 sequences, under 45% of them seen once. Antigens of these TCRs are unknown. The material was cultured PBMCs, obtained from culture after CMV antigen stimulation. These receptors all come from a human donor in good health (CMV status not recorded). Some clones in this sample may be carry-over from other donors' samples.

The chain recombines TRBV7-2 with TRBJ2-7; 7 bases align to TRBD1. J gave up 2 bases and V 5 bases, and 18 bases lay outside the gene matches. From germline, CDR1 is SGHTA and CDR2 FQGNSA. CDR3 length equals 18 residues. The CDR3 spells CASSPRGGSKTGAYEQYF. CDR3 nucleotide sequence: TGTGCCAGCAGCCCCCGAGGGGGCTCTAAGACAGGAGCCTACGAGCAGTACTTC. Looking up the rest from reference TRBV7-2 and TRBJ2-7 gives the full variable domain: GAGVSQSPSNKVTEKGKDVELRCDPISGHTALYWYRQSLGQGLEFLIYFQGNSAPDKSGLPSDRFSAERTGGSVSTLTIQRTQQEDSAVYLCASSPRGGSKTGAYEQYFGPGTRLTVT.

The chain employs TRBV6-2 or TRBV6-3 and TRBJ2-3, with a tentative D call TRBD2 (6 bases). Germline CDR1 is MNHEY and CDR2 is SVGEGT. Trimming left V 4 bases short and J 5 bases short, with 13 bases between. This CDR3 comprises 14 residues. In nucleotides, the CDR3 is TGTGCCAGCAGTTGGGGACTCCCTGGAGATACGCAGTATTTT. The encoded protein is CASSWGLPGDTQYF.

The rearrangement links TRBV7-9 to TRBJ2-7, with 8 bases lining up with TRBD2. The CDR3 runs to 15 residues. Losses at the gene ends were 5 bases for V and 0 bases for J; bases not matched to a gene: 6. Germline assignment: CDR1 SEHNR and CDR2 FQNEAQ (reference sequence). Written as DNA, the CDR3 is TGTGCCAGCAGCCCGATAGCGGGAACCTCCTACGAGCAGTACTTC. It yields the protein CASSPIAGTSYEQYF.

In this sample, this clonotype turned up a few times. The chain couples TRBV15 to TRBJ2-1; 7 nucleotides agree with TRBD2. In germline, CDR1 is LNHNV, CDR2 YYDKDF (reference sequence). The J segment lost 7 bases and the V segment lost 1 base, leaving 7 bases of the junction unmatched. The CDR3 loop spans 15 amino acids. The CDR3 is CATSRGERDYNEQFF. As DNA, the CDR3 is TGTGCCACCAGCAGAGGGGAGAGGGACTATAATGAGCAGTTCTTC.

The chain recombines TRBV19 with TRBJ2-1; 8 positions match TRBD2. CDR1 LNHDA and CDR2 SQIVND come from the germline V gene (reference sequence). With V trimmed by 7 bases and J by 6 bases, 17 bases remained unmatched. The CDR3 runs 17 residues. CDR3 residues: CASTPGISGLVSNEQFF. CDR3 sequence (DNA): TGTGCCAGTACCCCAGGGATATCGGGACTAGTATCCAATGAGCAGTTCTTC.

This clonotype was recorded a few times. The chain couples TRBV5-8 to TRBJ2-1, with 11 bases matching TRBD1. The germline gives CDR1 SGHTS, CDR2 YDEGEE. The CDR3 covers 15 residues. The J segment lost 3 bases and the V segment lost 3 bases, leaving 2 bases of the junction unmatched. The CDR3 DNA sequence: TGTGCCAGCAGCTGGGGACAGGGGGTCTACAATGAGCAGTTCTTC. This translates into CASSWGQGVYNEQFF.

V and J are TRBV7-2 and TRBJ2-2; weak D call: TRBD2 (6 bases). Germline CDR1 reads SGHTA; CDR2 reads FQGNSA. Trimming stripped 5 bases from V and 6 bases from J, with 16 bases between. The CDR3 spans 15 residues. The CDR3 protein is CASSPSWRGAGELFF. DNA of the CDR3: TGTGCCAGCAGCCCTAGCTGGCGGGGCGCCGGGGAGCTGTTTTTT.

This clonotype was detected only a few times. This chain joins TRBV20-1 and TRBJ1-1; TRBD1 might be the D (6 bases). Trimming removed 3 bases at V and 7 bases at J, with 12 bases between. This CDR3 spans 12 amino acids. Germline assignment: CDR1 DFQATT and CDR2 SNEGSKA (reference sequence). DNA for the CDR3: TGCAGTGCTAGGACAGGAGAAGATGAAGCTTTCTTT. Protein product: CSARTGEDEAFF.